One and the same sample provided the 24 T cell receptor beta chains below, sequenced in a study of neoadjuvant anti-PD-1 for oral cavity cancer. The method was immunoSEQ multiplex PCR; TCRdb's version includes in-frame clones alone and lacks a portion of them. The sample holds under 7,000 clones, around three quarters seen once. Specimen: PBMCs, collected before nivolumab (anti-PD-1) treatment. The receptor set was obtained from a person aged 35-79 years with oral cavity squamous cell carcinoma.

This chain connects TRBV4-3 to TRBJ2-3; 7 nucleotides agree with TRBD2. The germline gives CDR1 LGHNA, CDR2 YSLEER. This CDR3 has 15 amino acids. V shed 1 base and J 4 bases; nucleotides not matched to a gene: 5. CDR3 nucleotide sequence: TGCGCCAGCAGCCAAGGTCCGGGGAGGGCAGATACGCAGTATTTT. The encoded protein is CASSQGPGRADTQYF.

The chain couples TRBV21-1 to TRBJ1-1. TRBV21-1 is termed a pseudogene. The CDR3 has 15 residues. DNA for the CDR3: TGTGCCAGCAGCAAAGACGAGGGCCCGCGAGGTGAAGCTTTCTTT. Residues: CASSKDEGPRGEAFF.

This CDR3 is CASSLAWGDEKLFF. The CDR3 region has the DNA TGTGCCAGCAGCTTAGCATGGGGGGATGAAAAACTGTTTTTT. V usage is TRBV7-9 and J usage is TRBJ1-4; perhaps TRBD1 as D (5 bases). Germline V gene lookup returns CDR1 SEHNR and CDR2 FQNEAQ (reference sequence). CDR3 length: 14 residues. V was shortened by 0 bases and J by 6 bases, with 8 bases between the two germline ends.

The chain employs TRBV4-1 and TRBJ2-1; D unresolved. Trimming took 1 base from V and 4 from J, leaving 8 bases between them. CDR3 size: 14 residues. Per the germline V gene, CDR1 is MGHRA and CDR2 is YSYEKL. CDR3 sequence (DNA): TGCGCCAGCAGCCAAGTTACCCGTTACAATGAGCAGTTCTTC. Protein sequence: CASSQVTRYNEQFF.

The genes are TRBV9 and TRBJ2-1, with 7 positions matching TRBD1. Germline CDR1 SGDLS, CDR2 YYNGEE. The V gene end was trimmed by 3 bases and the J gene end by 4 bases; junction bases not matched to a gene: 7. This CDR3 has 15 amino acids. The CDR3 DNA reads as TGTGCCAGCAGCGCCGGGGACAGCAGATACAATGAGCAGTTCTTC. Protein sequence: CASSAGDSRYNEQFF.

The rearrangement joins TRBV7-6 to TRBJ2-3; weak D call: TRBD1 (6 bases). The V gene lost 1 base and the J gene lost 3 bases, with 17 bases spanning the gap. Germline V CDR1 and CDR2: SGHVS, FNYEAQ. The CDR3 sequence is 17 residues long. As DNA, the CDR3 is TGTGCCAGCAGCTTAGGGTCGCCCAGGGGTAAGACAGATACGCAGTATTTT. This gives the protein CASSLGSPRGKTDTQYF.

This clone was detected a few times. The chain recombines TRBV5-5 with TRBJ2-4; unclear D gene. CDR1 and CDR2 from the germline V gene are SGHKS and YYEKEE (reference sequence). This CDR3 has 12 residues. Trimming left V 6 bases short and J 5 bases short, with 9 bases between. The CDR3 sequence is CASTPRENIQYF. CDR3 in DNA: TGTGCCAGCACCCCCCGGGAAAACATTCAGTACTTC.

This chain joins TRBV11-2 and TRBJ2-3; D may be TRBD1 (5 bases). V was trimmed by 5 bases and J by 4 bases, leaving 19 bases between them. The CDR3 loop spans 16 amino acids. Per the germline V gene, CDR1 is SGHAT and CDR2 is FQNNGV. This CDR3 reads CASSLRGRVGADTQYF. The CDR3 region has the DNA TGTGCCAGCAGCCTAAGGGGCAGGGTCGGCGCAGATACGCAGTATTTT.

The V and J genes are TRBV7-9 and TRBJ2-3, with D unclear. The CDR3 is 14 amino acids. Germline CDR1 SEHNR, CDR2 FQNEAQ (reference sequence). The V end was cut by 1 base, the J end by 6 bases, with 11 bases between. The CDR3 bases are TGTGCCAGCAGCTTAGGGGGTCTGAGGGATACGCAGTATTTT. Protein: CASSLGGLRDTQYF.

This chain uses TRBV5-5 with TRBJ1-3; the D gene is possibly TRBD1 (5 bases). The germline V gene has CDR1 SGHKS and CDR2 YYEKEE (reference sequence). V lost 2 bases, J lost 3 bases, and 18 bases lay in between. This CDR3 is built from 17 residues. The CDR3 reads CASSFQPGGNLGNTIYF. The CDR3 region has the DNA TGTGCCAGCAGCTTTCAACCCGGGGGAAATCTTGGAAACACCATATATTTT.

The V call is TRBV5-6, the J call TRBJ1-1, with D maybe TRBD1 (6 bases). Germline V gene sequence: CDR1 SGHDT, CDR2 YYEEEE. CDR3 length: 13 residues. The V gene lost 4 bases and the J gene lost 6 bases, with 13 bases spanning the gap. CDR3 DNA: TGTGCCAGCAGCATAGATTACAGGGCTGAAGCTTTCTTT. Its protein is CASSIDYRAEAFF. Complete variable domain (other parts from reference TRBV5-6 and TRBJ1-1): DAGVTQSPTHLIKTRGQQVTLRCSPKSGHDTVSWYQQALGQGPQFIFQYYEEEERQRGNFPDRFSGHQFPNYSSELNVNALLLGDSALYLCASSIDYRAEAFFGQGTRLTVV.

This clone was counted only a few times. The V call is TRBV7-9, the J call TRBJ1-6; D gene uncertain. There are 13 residues in the CDR3. CDR1 and CDR2 (germline): SEHNR, FQNEAQ (reference sequence). Trimming pared 1 base from V and 9 bases from J, leaving 7 bases between. CDR3 bases: TGTGCCAGCAGCTTAGGAGCTGGTTCACCCCTCCACTTT. Translation gives CASSLGAGSPLHF.

This clone is classed as large. The genes are TRBV19 and TRBJ1-5; D ambiguous. Between the trimmed V and J ends, which lost 10 bases and 4 bases, there was a span of 14 bases. CDR1 is LNHDA, CDR2 SQIVND, per germline (reference sequence). CDR3 length equals 13 residues. CDR3 coding DNA: TGTGCCACCCAATTCGGAGGGAATCAGCCCCAGCATTTT. This gives the protein CATQFGGNQPQHF.

This chain links TRBV27 with TRBJ2-1, with 12 bases fitting TRBD2. Germline loops: CDR1 MNHEY, CDR2 SMNVEV (reference sequence). V trimming: 8 bases; J trimming: 1 base; junction bases outside the gene matches: 12. This CDR3 region has 18 residues. The CDR3 here is CASRGLAGGQWSYNEQFF. Written as DNA, the CDR3 is TGTGCCAGCCGGGGTCTAGCGGGGGGGCAATGGTCCTACAATGAGCAGTTCTTC.

The table lists this clone with a few counts. The rearrangement links TRBV7-2 to TRBJ2-7; D possibly corresponds to TRBD1 (6 bases). V dropped 1 base and J dropped 6 bases, with 19 bases sitting between them. Germline values: CDR1 SGHTA, CDR2 FQGNSA. CDR3 length: 16 amino acids. This chain's CDR3 is CASSLEGTSSFSEQYF. The CDR3 nucleotides read TGTGCCAGCAGCTTAGAGGGGACATCGTCGTTTTCCGAGCAGTACTTC. The complete variable domain, with remaining parts taken from reference TRBV7-2 and TRBJ2-7, reads GAGVSQSPSNKVTEKGKDVELRCDPISGHTALYWYRQSLGQGLEFLIYFQGNSAPDKSGLPSDRFSAERTGGSVSTLTIQRTQQEDSAVYLCASSLEGTSSFSEQYFGPGTRLTVT.

This clone was observed a single time. CDR3 sequence: CAIRSAGSSDTQYF. As DNA, the CDR3 is TGTGCCATCAGGTCAGCAGGTTCCTCCGATACGCAGTATTTT. The rearrangement joins TRBV10-3 to TRBJ2-3, with D hard to call. Germline V CDR1 and CDR2: ENHRY, SYGVKD. Trimming took off 6 bases at V and 6 bases at J, with 16 bases between the two ends. There are 14 residues in the CDR3.

The chain links TRBV6-5 to TRBJ1-6; tentative D call: TRBD1 (5 bases). This CDR3 contains 13 residues. V lost 2 bases and J 7 bases, leaving 6 bases between the germline ends. The germline gives CDR1 MNHEY, CDR2 SVGAGI. The CDR3 coding sequence is TGTGCCAGCAGTTACGAGGGGAATTCACCCCTCCACTTT. Translating it yields CASSYEGNSPLHF.

The chain uses TRBV6-5 and TRBJ2-5; tentatively, D is TRBD2 (5 bases). CDR3 length: 14 amino acids. The V end was cut by 4 bases, the J end by 4 bases, with 13 bases between. Germline CDR1 MNHEY, CDR2 SVGAGI. This CDR3 is CASSLSSEGETQYF. For the CDR3, the DNA is TGTGCCAGCAGTTTGTCCAGCGAGGGAGAGACCCAGTACTTC.

This clone was picked up a small number of times. The gene calls are TRBV7-2 and TRBJ2-5, with D possibly TRBD1 on 6 matching bases. The CDR3 spans 15 residues. V lost 0 bases and J 5 bases, leaving 13 bases between the germline ends. Per germline, CDR1 SGHTA and CDR2 FQGNSA. The DNA for the CDR3 is TGTGCCAGCAGCTTAGCGTGGGGGCCAAGGGAGACCCAGTACTTC. Its protein product is CASSLAWGPRETQYF.

This chain joins TRBV6-6 and TRBJ1-5; D possibly corresponds to TRBD1 (5 bases). Trimming shortened V by 4 bases and J by 9 bases, and 16 bases separated the two germline ends. The CDR3 has 14 amino acids. Germline lookup yields CDR1 MNHNY and CDR2 SVGAGI (reference sequence). The CDR3 coding sequence is TGTGCCAGCAGTTCGGGACCGGGGTGGGGGCCCCAGCATTTT. Protein product: CASSSGPGWGPQHF.

The rearrangement joins TRBV15 to TRBJ2-7; the D gene could be TRBD1 or TRBD2 (5 bases each). Germline V lookup: CDR1 LNHNV, CDR2 YYDKDF (reference sequence). V lost 3 bases and J 4 bases, leaving 16 bases between the germline ends. The CDR3 is made up of 15 amino acids. CDR3 residues: CATSRGGAAGYEQYF. The CDR3 DNA follows: TGTGCCACCAGCAGGGGTGGGGCGGCGGGTTACGAGCAGTACTTC.

The chain joins TRBV4-2 to TRBJ1-2; D remains ambiguous. CDR1 and CDR2 (germline): LGHNA, YNFKEQ. V was cut by 3 bases and J by 0 bases, with 8 bases left in between. The CDR3 covers 14 residues. CDR3: CASSHGLTNYGYTF. CDR3 in DNA: TGTGCCAGCAGCCATGGGTTAACTAACTATGGCTACACCTTC.

The genes are TRBV11-2 and TRBJ2-3; 8 bases are shared with TRBD1. Germline CDR1 is SGHAT and CDR2 is FQNNGV. This CDR3 has 15 amino acids. The trim removed 3 bases at V and 3 bases at J, leaving 5 bases unmatched. The CDR3 DNA reads TGTGCCAGCAGCTTCCGGGGACAGGAGACAGATACGCAGTATTTT. Protein sequence: CASSFRGQETDTQYF.

This chain connects TRBV10-3 to TRBJ1-1; no reliable D call. The CDR3 runs to 15 residues. Looked up from germline, CDR1 is ENHRY and CDR2 is SYGVKD. V shed 8 bases and J shed 6 bases, with 22 bases lying between them. The CDR3 sequence is CAIGGRLGQVSEAFF. CDR3 in DNA: TGTGCCATCGGAGGAAGGCTTGGTCAGGTATCTGAAGCTTTCTTT.